This passage covers 26 T cell receptor beta chains from one sample sequenced in a study of sequential checkpoint blockade in melanoma. As for treatment: randomized to nivolumab then ipilimumab (arm A) or the reverse (arm B). Sequenced by immunoSEQ multiplex PCR; TCRdb stores in-frame clones only, minus some. This table holds 2,700 or so clones, under 20% found once. Sequenced here: tumor tissue (inferred from file names), sampled from a patient given nivolumab and ipilimumab in sequence. These receptors came from a human donor with melanoma.

This clone was recorded a few times. The J gene is TRBJ2-1, the V gene TRBV6-8, with D unclear. There are 16 residues in the CDR3. The V gene lost 5 bases and the J gene lost 8 bases, with 22 bases spanning the gap. Germline-derived CDR1 and CDR2 are MNHGY and SAAAGT. CDR3 nucleotides: TGTGCCAGCAGTCAAGAAAGGGCGGCCGTACGGGATGAGCAGTTCTTC. Its protein product is CASSQERAAVRDEQFF.

V gene TRBV9 combines with J gene TRBJ2-1; 8 bases are a match to TRBD2. The CDR3 consists of 14 residues. Germline assignment: CDR1 SGDLS and CDR2 YYNGEE. V was clipped by 2 bases and J by 4 bases; unmatched bases: 2. The CDR3 sequence: CASSVTGGYNEQFF. The CDR3 region has the DNA TGTGCCAGCAGCGTGACGGGAGGGTACAATGAGCAGTTCTTC.

This clone is deemed large (0.1 to 1%). The chain joins TRBV28 to TRBJ1-1; 8 bases map to TRBD1. Germline assignment: CDR1 MDHEN and CDR2 SYDVKM. This CDR3 comprises 14 residues. V was pared by 5 bases and J by 7 bases, with 9 bases of the junction left unmatched. The CDR3 region is CASSHQGAQDEAFF. CDR3 coding DNA: TGTGCCAGCAGTCACCAGGGGGCGCAGGATGAAGCTTTCTTT.

The chain recombines TRBV6-8 with TRBJ2-6, with 8 bases aligning to TRBD1. J gave up 3 bases and V 4 bases, and 5 bases lay outside the gene matches. Germline CDR1 is MNHGY and CDR2 is SAAAGT. The CDR3 totals 16 residues. The CDR3 spells CASSWDRLIGANVLTF. DNA for the CDR3: TGTGCCAGCAGTTGGGACAGGTTAATTGGGGCCAACGTCCTGACTTTC.

By share of the sample, this clone is medium-sized (0.01 to 0.1%). V usage is TRBV11-3 and J usage is TRBJ1-1, with D possibly being TRBD1 (5 bases). The CDR3 covers 16 residues. Germline V gives CDR1 SGHNT, CDR2 YENEEA. The V end lost 2 bases, the J end lost 2 bases, and 15 bases lay between the germline ends. CDR3 sequence (DNA): TGTGCCAGCAGCTTATACTTGGGGCAGCGAAACACTGAAGCTTTCTTT. Residues: CASSLYLGQRNTEAFF.

The chain links TRBV29-1 to TRBJ2-7; 9 positions match TRBD2. Germline CDR1 reads SQVTM; CDR2 reads ANQGSEA. Unmatched junction bases numbered 16, after V lost 4 bases and J lost 6 bases. The CDR3 is 16 amino acids. CDR3 in amino acids: CSVGGASGTRPGEQYF. The CDR3 DNA reads as TGCAGCGTTGGAGGGGCTAGCGGGACCAGACCGGGCGAGCAGTACTTC.

The sample holds many counts of this clone. The chain joins TRBV7-1 to TRBJ1-2; tentative D call: TRBD1 (5 bases). TRBV7-1 is an ORF, with its function uncertain. CDR3 length equals 13 residues. The ends were cut back, 6 bases at V and 8 bases at J, with 16 bases in the middle. The CDR3 is CASRLPGGGGYTF. The DNA of the CDR3 is TGTGCCAGCAGGCTCCCCGGGGGAGGAGGCTACACCTTC.

The chain employs TRBV11-3 and TRBJ2-7; D is possibly TRBD2 (7 bases). CDR3 length: 14 amino acids. CDR1 is SGHNT and CDR2 is YENEEA in the germline V gene. Trimming took 3 bases from V and 3 from J, leaving 12 bases between them. The DNA of the CDR3 is TGTGCCAGCAGCTTCGGGGGGCGCTTCTACGAGCAGTACTTC. This codes for CASSFGGRFYEQYF.

In its sample, this clone was seen many times. J is TRBJ1-1 and V is TRBV11-3; no reliable D call. The CDR3 sequence is 16 residues long. In germline, CDR1 is SGHNT, CDR2 YENEEA. The V end was cut by 3 bases, the J end by 1 base, with 15 bases between. CDR3 DNA: TGTGCCAGCAGCTTTATTAATGTGGCAGAGAACACTGAAGCTTTCTTT. Amino acid sequence: CASSFINVAENTEAFF.

The chain joins TRBV30 to TRBJ2-1; no clear D. V shed 2 bases and J shed 4 bases, with 6 bases lying between them. CDR3 length: 12 residues. Germline CDR1 is GTSNPN and CDR2 is SVGIG (reference sequence). In nucleotides, the CDR3 is TGTGCCTGGAGTTCTAGGTACAATGAGCAGTTCTTC. Translating it yields CAWSSRYNEQFF. Drawing the rest from reference TRBV30 and TRBJ2-1, the complete variable domain is SQTIHQWPATLVQPVGSPLSLECTVEGTSNPNLYWYRQAAGRGLQLLFYSVGIGQISSEVPQNLSASRPQDRQFILSSKKLLLSDSGFYLCAWSSRYNEQFFGPGTRLTVL.

This clone was seen at least ten times. The chain carries TRBV11-3 and TRBJ2-5; D call uncertain. Germline V lookup: CDR1 SGHNT, CDR2 YENEEA. Trimming removed 3 bases from V and 5 bases from J, with 13 bases in between. The CDR3 extends over 14 amino acids. Here the CDR3 DNA reads TGTGCCAGCAGCTTTCGAATCTCGGCGGAGACCCAGTACTTC. Translating it yields CASSFRISAETQYF.

The chain links TRBV11-3 to TRBJ2-1; 7 bases line up with TRBD2. The V gene end was trimmed by 2 bases and the J gene end by 5 bases; junction bases not matched to a gene: 6. The CDR3 runs 15 residues. CDR1 and CDR2 (germline): SGHNT, YENEEA. The CDR3 region has the DNA TGTGCCAGCAGCTTAACCAGCGGGAAGCACAATGAGCAGTTCTTC. It specifies CASSLTSGKHNEQFF.

This clone is labeled medium-sized. This chain uses TRBV4-1 with TRBJ2-7; 8 nucleotides line up with TRBD2. V was clipped by 0 bases and J by 3 bases; unmatched bases: 4. The germline V gene encodes CDR1 MGHRA and CDR2 YSYEKL. This CDR3 contains 15 residues. This CDR3 reads CASSQDSSGYYEQYF. The DNA of the CDR3 is TGCGCCAGCAGCCAAGACTCTAGCGGGTACTACGAGCAGTACTTC.

In its sample, this clone was seen a few times. The chain uses TRBV11-3 and TRBJ2-2; 8 bases align to TRBD2. Germline CDR1 reads SGHNT; CDR2 reads YENEEA. This CDR3 is 15 amino acids long. V lost 5 bases, J lost 5 bases, and 7 bases stayed unmatched. CDR3 bases: TGTGCCAGCAGCCCCGGGACTAGTGAAACCGGGGAGCTGTTTTTT. It yields the protein CASSPGTSETGELFF.

The chain joins TRBV6-8 to TRBJ1-3; D unresolved. This CDR3 has 15 amino acids. Germline values: CDR1 MNHGY, CDR2 SAAAGT. The germline V and J ends were trimmed by 5 bases and 2 bases, with 13 bases remaining between them. CDR3 in DNA: TGTGCCAGCAGTACCTTTTTCGGTACTGGAAACACCATATATTTT. This translates into CASSTFFGTGNTIYF.

This clone is deemed large. The rearrangement joins TRBV19 to TRBJ1-5, with no clear D. This CDR3 has 16 amino acids. Trimming stripped 5 bases from V and 0 bases from J, with 14 bases between. Germline V lookup: CDR1 LNHDA, CDR2 SQIVND (reference sequence). CDR3 in amino acids: CASSPPKYGSNQPQHF. The CDR3 region has the DNA TGTGCCAGTAGTCCCCCGAAGTATGGTAGCAATCAGCCCCAGCATTTT.

This clone is hyperexpanded. This chain connects TRBV11-3 to TRBJ2-4; the match to TRBD1 covers 9 bases. V was clipped by 5 bases and J by 1 base; unmatched bases: 6. The germline V gene has CDR1 SGHNT and CDR2 YENEEA. The CDR3 runs to 16 residues. The chain's CDR3 is CASSHGTGRAKNIQYF. The CDR3 DNA sequence: TGTGCCAGCAGCCACGGGACAGGGAGGGCCAAAAACATTCAGTACTTC.

This clone was picked up a small number of times. This sequence joins TRBV5-1 and TRBJ2-2; 7 nucleotides agree with TRBD1. V dropped 4 bases and J dropped 4; count of bases not matched to a gene: 4. Looked up from germline, CDR1 is SGHRS and CDR2 is YFSETQ. CDR3 size: 14 residues. The chain's CDR3 is CASSATGPTGELFF. CDR3 DNA: TGCGCCAGCAGCGCGACAGGGCCCACCGGGGAGCTGTTTTTT.

This clone turned up a few times. The chain carries TRBV6-8 and TRBJ1-1; 7 nucleotides agree with TRBD1. There are 14 residues in the CDR3. From germline, CDR1 is MNHGY and CDR2 SAAAGT. Unmatched junction bases numbered 1, after V lost 2 bases and J lost 1 base. The CDR3 bases are TGTGCCAGCAGTTACGACAGGGCGAACACTGAAGCTTTCTTT. It codes for CASSYDRANTEAFF.

This chain joins TRBV28 and TRBJ2-7; 11 positions agree with TRBD1. Trimming took 8 bases from V and 4 from J; bases not matched to a gene: 10. CDR3 length: 15 amino acids. In germline, CDR1 is MDHEN, CDR2 SYDVKM. The CDR3 DNA sequence: TGTGCCAGCGAAACCGGAGGGACAGGGGGGTACGAGCAGTACTTC. Translating gives CASETGGTGGYEQYF. The whole variable domain, remainder taken from reference TRBV28 and TRBJ2-7, is DVKVTQSSRYLVKRTGEKVFLECVQDMDHENMFWYRQDPGLGLRLIYFSYDVKMKEKGDIPEGYSVSREKKERFSLILESASTNQTSMYLCASETGGTGGYEQYFGPGTRLTVT.

This sequence joins TRBV19 and TRBJ2-5; 7 nucleotides align to TRBD1. Germline trimming cut 3 bases from V and 1 base from J; bases unmatched to any gene: 8. Germline loops: CDR1 LNHDA, CDR2 SQIVND (reference sequence). The CDR3 runs to 16 residues. Here the CDR3 reads CASSIQLTGSQETQYF. The DNA of the CDR3 is TGTGCCAGTAGTATCCAATTGACAGGGAGCCAAGAGACCCAGTACTTC.

By share of the sample, this clone is medium-sized. The V call is TRBV11-3, the J call TRBJ1-1; D is uncertain. V lost 0 bases to trimming and J lost 0 bases, with 5 bases between them. Germline lookup yields CDR1 SGHNT and CDR2 YENEEA. This CDR3 spans 14 amino acids. CDR3 DNA sequence: TGTGCCAGCAGCTTAGACCCAGTGAACACTGAAGCTTTCTTT. Translation gives CASSLDPVNTEAFF.

The chain couples TRBV18 to TRBJ1-4; D is uncertain. The CDR3 consists of 15 residues. The germline V gene has CDR1 KGHSH and CDR2 LQKENI. V lost 2 bases and J lost 4, with 11 bases in between. The CDR3 DNA is TGTGCCAGCTCACCAGGCGGGTCTTTTAATGAAAAACTGTTTTTT. As protein: CASSPGGSFNEKLFF.

This chain joins TRBV19 and TRBJ1-3; D gene uncertain. The V gene's germline CDR1 is LNHDA and CDR2 SQIVND (reference sequence). The ends were cut back, 5 bases at V and 4 bases at J, with 9 bases in the middle. The CDR3 is 13 amino acids. The CDR3 spells CASSPGVGNTIYF. CDR3 bases: TGTGCCAGTAGTCCGGGCGTAGGAAACACCATATATTTT.

This clone was seen only a few times. The chain's CDR3 is CASSPDSYGYTF. CDR3 DNA: TGTGCCAGCAGCCCAGACAGCTATGGCTACACCTTC. This chain uses TRBV9 with TRBJ1-2; weak D call: TRBD1 (5 bases). The CDR3 loop spans 12 amino acids. Germline V gene data show CDR1 as SGDLS and CDR2 as YYNGEE. V lost 4 bases, J lost 4 bases, and 8 bases lay in between. Full variable domain (remainder filled in from reference TRBV9 and TRBJ1-2): DSGVTQTPKHLITATGQRVTLRCSPRSGDLSVYWYQQSLDQGLQFLIQYYNGEERAKGNILERFSAQQFPDLHSELNLSSLELGDSALYFCASSPDSYGYTFGSGTRLTVV.

The chain is built from TRBV5-1 and TRBJ2-7; D possibly matches TRBD1 or TRBD2 (5 bases each). Germline V lookup: CDR1 SGHRS, CDR2 YFSETQ. The length of the CDR3 is 14 residues. V was clipped by 1 base and J by 6 bases, with 14 bases between them. CDR3 nucleotide sequence: TGCGCCAGCAGCTTGAGGCAGGGCGAGGGCGAGCAGTACTTC. It codes for CASSLRQGEGEQYF.